The 30 T cell receptor beta chains listed next were all sequenced from one sample in a study of shared clonotypes between healthy human individuals. Assay: immunoSEQ multiplex PCR; the TCRdb copy retains only in-frame clones and omits some. The sample has 2 million to 2.5 million clones, approximately 94% seen once. CD45RO-negative, CCR7-selected cells formed the naive CD8 fraction, which excluded terminally differentiated effector memory CD45RA+ cells. The sample taken for sequencing was naive CD8+ T cells from PBMCs. These receptor sequences come from a man aged 18 to 30 in good health. Some clones in this sample may be carry-over from other donors' samples.

The chain employs TRBV6-6 and TRBJ1-4; maybe TRBD1 (5 bases). The V gene lost 8 bases and the J gene lost 5 bases, with 15 bases spanning the gap. Per germline, CDR1 MNHNY and CDR2 SVGAGI (reference sequence). The CDR3 is 14 amino acids. CDR3 region: CASGTGTLNEKLFF. The CDR3, as DNA: TGTGCCAGCGGAACCGGGACGCTAAATGAAAAACTGTTTTTT.

This sequence joins TRBV28 and TRBJ1-5; 9 nucleotides line up with TRBD1. The CDR3 is 15 amino acids. Unmatched junction bases numbered 5, after V lost 4 bases and J lost 4 bases. In germline, CDR1 is MDHEN, CDR2 SYDVKM. CDR3 bases: TGTGCCAGCAGTTCCCCCGGACAGGGGAATCAGCCCCAGCATTTT. This codes for CASSSPGQGNQPQHF.

The rearrangement joins TRBV9 to TRBJ2-2; TRBD2 matches 8 bases. This CDR3 spans 18 amino acids. The ends lost 0 bases at V and 0 bases at J; junction bases unmatched: 7. Germline V CDR1 and CDR2: SGDLS, YYNGEE. In DNA form, the CDR3 reads TGTGCCAGCAGCGTAGCGGTACTAGCGGTCGCGAACACCGGGGAGCTGTTTTTT. This gives the protein CASSVAVLAVANTGELFF.

The chain carries TRBV6-1 and TRBJ1-5, with a weak D call TRBD1 (5 bases). The CDR3 loop spans 15 amino acids. Trimming cost V 3 bases and J 4 bases, with 13 bases left between them. Germline V gene sequence: CDR1 MNHNS, CDR2 SASEGT. CDR3 in amino acids: CASSDRDRLNQPQHF. The CDR3 DNA is TGTGCCAGCAGTGACCGGGACCGATTAAATCAGCCCCAGCATTTT.

As regards this clone: Germline is not matched at one junction end, which may reflect a read error. The V gene is TRBV5-1, the J gene TRBJ1-1, with D perhaps TRBD1 (6 bases). CDR3 size: 15 residues. CDR1 and CDR2 from the germline V gene are SGHRS and YFSETQ. CDR3 residues: CASSLAEGVKTEAFF. The CDR3 nucleotides read TGCGCCAGCAGCTTGGCGGAGGGGGTGAAGACTGAAGCTTTCTTT.

This chain's CDR3 is CASSPLDSGSQPQHF. The CDR3 region has the DNA TGTGCCAGCAGTCCCCTCGACAGCGGCAGCCAGCCCCAGCATTTT. The rearrangement uses TRBV6-5 and TRBJ1-5; D possibly corresponds to TRBD1 (5 bases). Germline loops: CDR1 MNHEY, CDR2 SVGAGI. This CDR3 contains 15 residues. V was cut by 5 bases and J by 7 bases, with 18 bases left in between.

The chain employs TRBV6-5 and TRBJ1-2; D possibly corresponds to TRBD1 (5 bases). This CDR3 has 15 residues. From germline, CDR1 is MNHEY and CDR2 SVGAGI. The ends were cut back, 7 bases at V and 2 bases at J, with 17 bases in the middle. DNA for the CDR3: TGTGCCAGCACCCCATACGGGGGGGACAACTATGGCTACACCTTC. Protein sequence: CASTPYGGDNYGYTF.

The V gene is TRBV7-9, the J gene TRBJ2-7, with D perhaps given as TRBD1 or TRBD2 (6 bases each). Germline assignment: CDR1 SEHNR and CDR2 FQNEAQ (reference sequence). Trimming cost V 7 bases and J 3 bases, with 19 bases left between them. The CDR3 consists of 15 residues. The CDR3 loop is CASTTSGGASYEQYF. The CDR3 nucleotides read TGTGCCAGCACTACATCCGGGGGCGCGAGCTACGAGCAGTACTTC.

The rearrangement uses TRBV9 and TRBJ2-1; D ambiguous. The germline V gene encodes CDR1 SGDLS and CDR2 YYNGEE. Trimming pared 4 bases from V and 0 bases from J, leaving 11 bases between. This CDR3 contains 15 residues. Written as DNA, the CDR3 is TGTGCCAGCAGCTTCAGTTGGGTCTCCTACAATGAGCAGTTCTTC. It codes for CASSFSWVSYNEQFF. Looking up the rest from reference TRBV9 and TRBJ2-1 gives the full variable domain: DSGVTQTPKHLITATGQRVTLRCSPRSGDLSVYWYQQSLDQGLQFLIQYYNGEERAKGNILERFSAQQFPDLHSELNLSSLELGDSALYFCASSFSWVSYNEQFFGPGTRLTVL.

V and J are TRBV6-5 and TRBJ2-7; 7 bases map to TRBD1. Germline CDR1 MNHEY, CDR2 SVGAGI. The CDR3 runs 15 residues. The V and J ends lost 2 bases and 1 base, in that order; junction bases with no gene match: 5. The CDR3 sequence: CASSYQQGSSYEQYF. The CDR3 bases are TGTGCCAGCAGTTACCAACAGGGGAGTTCCTACGAGCAGTACTTC.

V is TRBV2 and J is TRBJ2-7, with TRBD1 as a possible D gene (6 bases). The CDR3 contains 13 residues. The V gene's germline CDR1 is SNHLY and CDR2 FYNNEI. Trimming stripped 8 bases from V and 0 bases from J, with 11 bases between. CDR3 amino acids: CASQQGPSYEQYF. In DNA, the CDR3 is TGTGCCAGCCAACAGGGACCCTCCTACGAGCAGTACTTC.

The V and J genes are TRBV14 and TRBJ2-7, with 9 nucleotides matching TRBD2. The CDR3 covers 16 residues. Trimming cost V 1 base and J 1 base; bases outside gene matches: 5. The germline gives CDR1 SGHDN, CDR2 FVKESK. DNA of the CDR3: TGTGCCAGCAGCCAAGCTACTAGCGGGTATTCCTACGAGCAGTACTTC. Translated: CASSQATSGYSYEQYF.

CDR3 sequence reads: CASSLSSGYHEQYF. Here the CDR3 DNA reads TGCGCCAGCAGCTTGTCTTCAGGGTACCACGAGCAGTACTTC. The gene calls are TRBV5-1 and TRBJ2-7; D perhaps matches TRBD1 (5 bases). V lost 1 base to trimming and J lost 5 bases, with 13 bases between them. Germline V lookup: CDR1 SGHRS, CDR2 YFSETQ. The CDR3 runs 14 residues.

The rearrangement joins TRBV7-9 to TRBJ2-3, with TRBD2 identical over 9 bases. The CDR3 runs to 14 residues. In germline, CDR1 is SEHNR, CDR2 FQNEAQ (reference sequence). V lost 5 bases, J lost 1 base, and 1 base stayed unmatched. CDR3 sequence reads: CASSGGRGTDTQYF. CDR3 DNA sequence: TGTGCCAGCAGCGGCGGGAGGGGCACAGATACGCAGTATTTT.

The chain carries TRBV28 and TRBJ2-1; 8 bases fit TRBD2. CDR1 is MDHEN, CDR2 SYDVKM, per germline. The CDR3 spans 13 residues. With V trimmed by 3 bases and J by 9 bases, 4 bases remained unmatched. This chain's CDR3 is CASSFPSGREQFF. The CDR3 DNA sequence: TGTGCCAGCAGTTTCCCTAGCGGGCGTGAGCAGTTCTTC.

This clone has a handful of counts. The rearrangement links TRBV9 to TRBJ1-2; D gene ambiguous. This CDR3 is 13 amino acids long. CDR1 and CDR2 from the germline V gene are SGDLS and YYNGEE. Trimming stripped 0 bases from V and 5 bases from J, with 8 bases between. For the CDR3, the DNA is TGTGCCAGCAGCGTAGAAGGGCTGTATGGCTACACCTTC. Its translation: CASSVEGLYGYTF.

The gene calls are TRBV10-2 and TRBJ2-5, with D tentatively TRBD2 (5 bases). The CDR3 spans 14 residues. V lost 8 bases and J 3 bases, leaving 16 bases between the germline ends. The germline gives CDR1 WSHSY, CDR2 SAAADI. The CDR3 sequence: CASYSAGLKETQYF. The CDR3 region has the DNA TGCGCCAGCTATTCCGCGGGCCTTAAAGAGACCCAGTACTTC.

The gene calls are TRBV9 and TRBJ2-7, with 9 positions matching TRBD1. This CDR3 has 14 residues. The junction had 7 bases not matched to a gene; V was cut back by 3 bases and J by 6 bases. Germline V gene data show CDR1 as SGDLS and CDR2 as YYNGEE. The CDR3 here is CASSAGTGLGEQYF. In DNA form, the CDR3 reads TGTGCCAGCAGCGCCGGGACAGGGCTAGGCGAGCAGTACTTC.

This clone was seen a handful of times. V is TRBV7-9 and J is TRBJ2-2, with 9 bases identical to TRBD1. Germline values: CDR1 SEHNR, CDR2 FQNEAQ (reference sequence). This CDR3 has 19 residues. V lost 5 bases to trimming and J lost 11 bases; unmatched junction nucleotides: 24. CDR3: CASSAYLTLGPGTGTELFF. CDR3 sequence (DNA): TGTGCCAGCAGCGCTTACCTAACCCTCGGTCCCGGGACAGGGACTGAGCTGTTTTTT.

Regarding this clone: Within the sample, other DNA sequences also encode this same CDR3. This chain uses TRBV27 with TRBJ2-7; TRBD1 or TRBD2 may be the D gene (5 bases each). Germline V gene lookup returns CDR1 MNHEY and CDR2 SMNVEV (reference sequence). V was cut by 3 bases and J by 2 bases, with 11 bases left in between. This CDR3 has 14 residues. This CDR3 is CASSLSGAAYEQYF. The CDR3 region has the DNA TGTGCCAGCAGTTTGTCCGGGGCCGCCTACGAGCAGTACTTC.

Regarding this clone: The same CDR3 also results from other DNA sequences found in this sample. For the CDR3, the DNA is TGTGCCAGCAGCTTAGTCTCAAGCACAGATACGCAGTATTTT. It specifies CASSLVSSTDTQYF. The V and J genes are TRBV7-9 and TRBJ2-3; D unresolved. This CDR3 contains 14 residues. V was trimmed by 1 base and J by 0 bases, leaving 5 bases between them. Germline CDR1 is SEHNR and CDR2 is FQNEAQ (reference sequence). The whole variable domain, remainder taken from reference TRBV7-9 and TRBJ2-3, is DTGVSQNPRHKITKRGQNVTFRCDPISEHNRLYWYRQTLGQGPEFLTYFQNEAQLEKSRLLSDRFSAERPKGSFSTLEIQRTEQGDSAMYLCASSLVSSTDTQYFGPGTRLTVL.

This chain links TRBV12-5 with TRBJ2-7; D is ambiguous. The CDR3 spans 14 residues. Germline-derived CDR1 and CDR2 are LGHNT and FRNRAP. V dropped 7 bases and J dropped 2 bases, with 15 bases sitting between them. CDR3 residues: CASAPDGNPYEQYF. CDR3 DNA sequence: TGTGCTAGTGCTCCGGACGGCAATCCCTACGAGCAGTACTTC.

The chain couples TRBV28 to TRBJ1-1; D is possibly TRBD1 (5 bases). Per germline, CDR1 MDHEN and CDR2 SYDVKM. The V end was cut by 4 bases, the J end by 2 bases, with 11 bases between. This CDR3 has 14 residues. Here the CDR3 DNA reads TGTGCCAGCAGTTCCCAGAGGGGAAACACTGAAGCTTTCTTT. Residues: CASSSQRGNTEAFF. The variable domain in full, with the rest retrieved from reference TRBV28 and TRBJ1-1, is DVKVTQSSRYLVKRTGEKVFLECVQDMDHENMFWYRQDPGLGLRLIYFSYDVKMKEKGDIPEGYSVSREKKERFSLILESASTNQTSMYLCASSSQRGNTEAFFGQGTRLTVV.

This clone appeared once. J is TRBJ2-1 and V is TRBV2, with unresolved D. The length of the CDR3 is 12 residues. Between the trimmed V and J ends, which lost 4 bases and 8 bases, there was a span of 9 bases. Germline loops: CDR1 SNHLY, CDR2 FYNNEI. For the CDR3, the DNA is TGTGCCAGCAGTGTGATTACTGATGAGCAGTTCTTC. Its protein is CASSVITDEQFF.

V and J are TRBV4-1 and TRBJ1-5, with TRBD1 matching over 12 bases. CDR1 is MGHRA and CDR2 is YSYEKL in the germline V gene. This CDR3 has 17 residues. Germline trimming cut 1 base from V and 7 bases from J; bases unmatched to any gene: 8. The CDR3 sequence: CASSQVGGQGAGQPQHF. DNA for the CDR3: TGCGCCAGCAGCCAAGTCGGGGGACAGGGGGCGGGGCAGCCCCAGCATTTT.

The chain carries TRBV9 and TRBJ2-3; D is uncertain. The germline V and J ends were trimmed by 4 bases and 7 bases, with 13 bases remaining between them. This CDR3 has 13 residues. Germline-derived CDR1 and CDR2 are SGDLS and YYNGEE. CDR3 sequence reads: CASSPTPRNTQYF. CDR3 DNA sequence: TGTGCCAGCAGCCCCACCCCTCGGAATACGCAGTATTTT. The full variable domain, its missing parts supplied by reference TRBV9 and TRBJ2-3, is DSGVTQTPKHLITATGQRVTLRCSPRSGDLSVYWYQQSLDQGLQFLIQYYNGEERAKGNILERFSAQQFPDLHSELNLSSLELGDSALYFCASSPTPRNTQYFGPGTRLTVL.

CDR3 loop: CASSTGATGLDEQYF. As DNA, the CDR3 is TGTGCCAGCAGCACAGGGGCAACCGGACTGGACGAGCAGTACTTC. This chain joins TRBV4-2 and TRBJ2-7; 7 nucleotides agree with TRBD1. With V trimmed by 5 bases and J by 5 bases, 12 bases remained unmatched. CDR3 size: 15 residues. Looked up from germline, CDR1 is LGHNA and CDR2 is YNFKEQ.

This clone was detected many times. This CDR3 reads CASGLGLAGGVADTQYF. For the CDR3, the DNA is TGTGCTAGTGGTTTGGGACTAGCGGGGGGAGTCGCGGATACGCAGTATTTT. The V call is TRBV12-5, the J call TRBJ2-3; TRBD2 agrees at 13 bases. This CDR3 region has 17 residues. Germline lookup yields CDR1 LGHNT and CDR2 FRNRAP. The junction had 7 bases not matched to a gene; V was cut back by 1 base and J by 6 bases.

The table lists this clone with a count of one. The rearrangement links TRBV6-4 to TRBJ1-1; no reliable D call. The germline gives CDR1 MRHNA, CDR2 SNTAGT. Between the trimmed V and J ends, which lost 6 bases and 4 bases, there was a span of 12 bases. The CDR3 contains 13 residues. CDR3 amino acids: CASSVSRATEAFF. CDR3 coding DNA: TGTGCCAGCAGCGTTTCCCGGGCCACTGAAGCTTTCTTT.

V is TRBV4-1 and J is TRBJ2-7, with D unresolved. The V end lost 1 base, the J end lost 2 bases, and 9 bases lay between the germline ends. The length of the CDR3 is 14 residues. Germline-derived CDR1 and CDR2 are MGHRA and YSYEKL. The CDR3 is CASSQGVYTYEQYF. CDR3 nucleotide sequence: TGCGCCAGCAGCCAAGGTGTATATACCTACGAGCAGTACTTC.